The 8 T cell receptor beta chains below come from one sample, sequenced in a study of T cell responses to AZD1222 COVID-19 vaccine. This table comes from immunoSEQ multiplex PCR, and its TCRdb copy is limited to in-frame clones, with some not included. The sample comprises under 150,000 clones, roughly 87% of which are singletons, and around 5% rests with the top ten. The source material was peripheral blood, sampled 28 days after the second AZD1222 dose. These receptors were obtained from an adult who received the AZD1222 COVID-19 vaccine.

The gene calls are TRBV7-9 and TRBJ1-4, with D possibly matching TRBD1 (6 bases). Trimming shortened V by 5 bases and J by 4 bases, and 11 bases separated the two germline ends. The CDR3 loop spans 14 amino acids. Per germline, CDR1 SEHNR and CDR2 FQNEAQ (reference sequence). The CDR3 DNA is TGTGCCAGCAGCCCGACAGGAGATAATGAAAAACTGTTTTTT. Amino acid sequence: CASSPTGDNEKLFF.

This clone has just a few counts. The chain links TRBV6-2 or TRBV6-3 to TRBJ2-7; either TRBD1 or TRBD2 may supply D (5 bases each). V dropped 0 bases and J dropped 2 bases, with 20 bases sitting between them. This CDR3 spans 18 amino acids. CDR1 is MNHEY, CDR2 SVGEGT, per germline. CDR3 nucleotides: TGTGCCAGCAGTTACTCGAGTTGGGACGGACTCCAACCCTACGAGCAGTACTTC. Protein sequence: CASSYSSWDGLQPYEQYF.

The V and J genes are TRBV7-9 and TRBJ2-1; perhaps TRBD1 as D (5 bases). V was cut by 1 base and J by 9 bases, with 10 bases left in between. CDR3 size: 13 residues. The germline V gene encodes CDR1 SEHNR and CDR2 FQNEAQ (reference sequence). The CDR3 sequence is CASSLEGRGEQFF. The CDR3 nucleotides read TGTGCCAGCAGCTTAGAGGGAAGGGGTGAGCAGTTCTTC.

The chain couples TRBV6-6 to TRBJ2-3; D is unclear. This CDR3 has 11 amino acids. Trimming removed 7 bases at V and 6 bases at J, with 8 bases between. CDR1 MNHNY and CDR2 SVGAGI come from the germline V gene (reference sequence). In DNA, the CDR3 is TGTGCCAGCAATAAGGGTGATACGCAGTATTTT. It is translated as CASNKGDTQYF.

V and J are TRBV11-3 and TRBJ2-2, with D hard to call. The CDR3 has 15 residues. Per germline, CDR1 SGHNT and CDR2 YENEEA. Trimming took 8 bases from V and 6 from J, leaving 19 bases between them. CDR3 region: CASVLSWGEAGELFF. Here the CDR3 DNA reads TGTGCCAGCGTATTAAGCTGGGGTGAGGCCGGGGAGCTGTTTTTT.

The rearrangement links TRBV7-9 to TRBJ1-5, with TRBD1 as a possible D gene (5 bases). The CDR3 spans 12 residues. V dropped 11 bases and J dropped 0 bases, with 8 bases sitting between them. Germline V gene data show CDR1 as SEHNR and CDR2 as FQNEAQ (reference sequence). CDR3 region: CASGVSNQPQHF. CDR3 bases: TGTGCCTCGGGGGTTAGCAATCAGCCCCAGCATTTT.

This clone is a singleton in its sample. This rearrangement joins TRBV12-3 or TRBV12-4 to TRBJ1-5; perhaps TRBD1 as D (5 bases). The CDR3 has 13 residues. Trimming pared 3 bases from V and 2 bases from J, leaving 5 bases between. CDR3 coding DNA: TGTGCCAGCAGTTTCAGGGGCAATCAGCCCCAGCATTTT. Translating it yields CASSFRGNQPQHF.

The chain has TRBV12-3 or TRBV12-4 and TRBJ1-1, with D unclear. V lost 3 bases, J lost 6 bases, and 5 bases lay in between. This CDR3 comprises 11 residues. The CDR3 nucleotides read TGTGCCAGCAGTTTTAACGCTGAAGCTTTCTTT. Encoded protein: CASSFNAEAFF.